This T cell receptor beta chain was captured in a study of blood T cell repertoires in COVID-19. Sequencing was performed with immunoSEQ multiplex PCR; in TCRdb, only in-frame clones are kept and a portion is missing. Among 290,000 or so clones listed, more than 85% were seen once. This CDR3 spans 16 amino acids. V lost 2 bases, J lost 6 bases, and 5 bases stayed unmatched. CDR1 MNHEY and CDR2 SMNVEV come from the germline V gene (reference sequence). This clonotype originated in a man aged 70 or older with acute or convalescent COVID-19. The V gene is TRBV27, the J gene TRBJ2-1; TRBD2 matches at 12 bases. The sequenced sample consisted of peripheral blood. The CDR3 nucleotides read TGTGCCAGCAGTTTAGAGGGACTAGCGGGTTTCAATGAGCAGTTCTTC. Residues: CASSLEGLAGFNEQFF.